Sequencing of this TCR beta chain was carried out in a study of a mutant IDH1 vaccine in newly diagnosed glioma listed by TCRdb under 2021. Background on the whole study: The roughly 30 treated patients were around 62% male and approximately 40% female, with a mean age of approximately 38 years. Before enrollment, most patients had been given radiochemotherapy with temozolomide as standard therapy, while the rest had received either radiotherapy alone or temozolomide alone. Peripheral blood was drawn at six visits: V03 (baseline), V05, V07, V10, V12 and V13. For exploratory analyses, longitudinal TCRB deep sequencing was carried out in roughly 23 treated patients wherever samples were available. Broader findings and caveats from the paper: Immune responses induced by the vaccine were seen in over 80% of patients across multiple MHC alleles. Changes in the top peripheral T cell clonotypes picked up by TCRB sequencing did not appear to be linked to pseudoprogression. Availability determined which PBMC samples were chosen for TCRB deep sequencing. It was noted by the authors that analyses of patient blood samples could not be reproduced owing to sample limitations.

What the time point label conveys for this sample: baseline, week 1 (first vaccination visit). Read against the paper, the sample's treatment or condition label means: pre-vaccination baseline after standard-of-care therapy. The donors had newly diagnosed IDH1-mutant astrocytomas of WHO grade 3 or 4 that showed loss of nuclear ATRX. The samples were drawn from NOA16, a multicentre, single-arm, open-label phase I trial in Germany that tested a mutant IDH1 peptide vaccine in humans for the first time. Visit V03 blood draws served as the baseline sample for immunogenicity testing. The DNeasy Blood and Tissue Kit was used to extract genomic DNA from EDTA blood for TCRB sequencing. The library relied on the immunoSEQ multiplex PCR assay. The hsTCRB Kit was used according to the manufacturer's protocol to amplify rearranged TCR beta chain sequences. Sequencing of TCRB libraries was carried out on an Illumina MiSeq. From the authors' description of their analysis: The proprietary platform of the kit vendor was used for demultiplexing, trimming and gene mapping. TCRdb holds this immuneACCESS table with in-frame rearrangements only. Some clones are missing; in checked studies, unresolved V genes explain under half, and the rest has no known cause. The D gene and trimming were derived from the DNA, and the V and J assignments and clone size from that table. This sample is represented by about 92,000 clones; about four fifths of them were singletons. Less than 9.5% of the sample is held by the ten biggest clonotypes.

V gives up 0 bases and J gives up 3 bases, and the segment between their germline ends measures 8 bases. The germline V gene (reference sequence) provides CDR1 GTSNPN and CDR2 SVGIG. There are 13 amino acids in the CDR3, from cysteine to phenylalanine inclusive. Only CDR3 DNA remains: 39 bases, in frame from the first base. The count of this clone is one. The antigen this receptor binds is unknown. Base-call qualities are not available, and no considerably larger clone is one nucleotide away. The input for sequencing was PBMCs, taken from a glioma patient treated with radiotherapy, temozolomide or both. The chain links TRBV30 with TRBJ1-2; 5 matching bases give a weak D call of TRBD1. The sequence was collected from a man between 40 and 49 years old with glioma. This receptor carries the CDR3 CAWSVSRDYGYTF. The DNA reads TGTGCCTGGAGTGTATCCAGGGACTATGGCTACACCTTC.